This TCR beta chain is drawn from a study of Ad26.COV2.S vaccination and SARS-CoV-2 variants. In the case of this clone: Its antigen is not known.

Measured with immunoSEQ multiplex PCR; TCRdb has only the in-frame clones, and not every one. This table has roughly 380,000 clones, 92% appearing once. Regarding the study as a whole: People given the vaccine had a wider spike-specific TCR breadth than placebo recipients did.

The germline gives CDR1 SGHRS, CDR2 YFSETQ. The CDR3 has 12 residues. V lost 1 base and J 14 bases, leaving 13 bases between the germline ends. The receptor's source is a human donor who had recovered from COVID-19. Material: peripheral blood, obtained after recovery from COVID-19. The chain carries TRBV5-1 and TRBJ2-1; no firm D call. The CDR3 nucleotides are TGCGCCAGCAGCTTGTCTAGGTACGAAGAGTTCTTC. Residues: CASSLSRYEEFF.